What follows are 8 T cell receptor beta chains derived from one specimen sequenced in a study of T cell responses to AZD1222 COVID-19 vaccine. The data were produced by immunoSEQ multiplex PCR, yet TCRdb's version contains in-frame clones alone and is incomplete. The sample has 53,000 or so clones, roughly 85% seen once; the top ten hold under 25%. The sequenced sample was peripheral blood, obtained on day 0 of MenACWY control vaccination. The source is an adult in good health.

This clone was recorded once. CDR3 nucleotides: TGCGCCAGCAGCTTGGGACCCGGGACTAGCGGGAGGCATGAGCAGTTCTTC. Protein sequence: CASSLGPGTSGRHEQFF. The chain uses TRBV5-1 and TRBJ2-1, with 15 positions matching TRBD2. Germline assignment: CDR1 SGHRS and CDR2 YFSETQ. The V and J ends lost 0 bases and 8 bases, in that order; junction bases with no gene match: 6. This CDR3 has 17 amino acids. The full variable domain, in which reference TRBV5-1 and TRBJ2-1 provide the parts outside the CDR3, is KAGVTQTPRYLIKTRGQQVTLSCSPISGHRSVSWYQQTPGQGLQFLFEYFSETQRNKGNFPGRFSGRQFSNSRSEMNVSTLELGDSALYLCASSLGPGTSGRHEQFFGPGTRLTVL.

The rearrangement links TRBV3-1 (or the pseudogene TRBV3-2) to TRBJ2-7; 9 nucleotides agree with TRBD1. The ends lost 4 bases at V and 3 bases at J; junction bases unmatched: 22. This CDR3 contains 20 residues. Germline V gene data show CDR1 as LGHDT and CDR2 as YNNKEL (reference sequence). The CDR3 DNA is TGTGCCAGCAGCCCCCCCTCACATCTCGGCCCGGGACAGGGTTGCTACGAGCAGTACTTC. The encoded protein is CASSPPSHLGPGQGCYEQYF.

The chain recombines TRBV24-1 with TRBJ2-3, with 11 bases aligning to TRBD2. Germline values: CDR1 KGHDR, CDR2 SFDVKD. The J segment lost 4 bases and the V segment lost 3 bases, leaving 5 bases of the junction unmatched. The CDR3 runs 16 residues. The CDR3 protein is CATSDPLAGVADTQYF. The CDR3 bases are TGTGCCACCAGTGATCCACTAGCGGGAGTAGCAGATACGCAGTATTTT.

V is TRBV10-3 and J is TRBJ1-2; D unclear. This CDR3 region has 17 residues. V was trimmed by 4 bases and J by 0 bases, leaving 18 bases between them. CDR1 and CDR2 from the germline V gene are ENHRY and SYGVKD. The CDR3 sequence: CAISVALSPAANYGYTF. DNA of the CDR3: TGTGCCATCAGTGTCGCCTTATCGCCTGCGGCTAACTATGGCTACACCTTC.

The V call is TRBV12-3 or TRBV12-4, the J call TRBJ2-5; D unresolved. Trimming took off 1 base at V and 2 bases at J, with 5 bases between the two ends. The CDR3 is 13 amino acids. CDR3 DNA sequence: TGTGCCAGCAGTTTAGGCAGTCAAGAGACCCAGTACTTC. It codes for CASSLGSQETQYF.

For the CDR3, the DNA is TGCAGCGTTGAAGATCTCGTAGGGTATCTTGGCTACACCTTC. Its protein is CSVEDLVGYLGYTF. The V gene is TRBV29-1, the J gene TRBJ1-2; unclear D gene. The CDR3 length is 14 residues. Trimming left V 0 bases short and J 7 bases short, with 15 bases between. Germline loops: CDR1 SQVTM, CDR2 ANQGSEA.

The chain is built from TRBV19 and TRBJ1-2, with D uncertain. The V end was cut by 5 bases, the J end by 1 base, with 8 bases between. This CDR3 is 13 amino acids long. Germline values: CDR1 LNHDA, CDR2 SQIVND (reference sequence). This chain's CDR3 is CASSSGINYGYTF. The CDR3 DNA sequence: TGTGCCAGTAGTTCAGGAATTAACTATGGCTACACCTTC.

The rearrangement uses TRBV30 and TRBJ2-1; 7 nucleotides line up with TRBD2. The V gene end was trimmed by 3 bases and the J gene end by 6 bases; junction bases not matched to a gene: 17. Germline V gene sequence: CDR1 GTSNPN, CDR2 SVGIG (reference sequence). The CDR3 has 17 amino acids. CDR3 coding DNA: TGTGCCTGGAGCCGAAAACCCGGACTAGTTTCCCCCAATGAGCAGTTCTTC. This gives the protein CAWSRKPGLVSPNEQFF. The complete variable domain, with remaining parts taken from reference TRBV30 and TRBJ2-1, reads SQTIHQWPATLVQPVGSPLSLECTVEGTSNPNLYWYRQAAGRGLQLLFYSVGIGQISSEVPQNLSASRPQDRQFILSSKKLLLSDSGFYLCAWSRKPGLVSPNEQFFGPGTRLTVL.